The clone carrying this T cell receptor (beta chain) appeared once. These data belong to a study of blood T cell repertoires in COVID-19. Trimming took off 0 bases at V and 6 bases at J, with 13 bases between the two ends. Germline V gene sequence: CDR1 SGHNT, CDR2 YYREEE (reference sequence). CDR3 length: 15 residues. Libraries were prepared by immunoSEQ multiplex PCR; TCRdb keeps only in-frame clonotypes and omits some of them. The sample lists around 110,000 clones; roughly 85% were seen once. The sequencing input was peripheral blood. The source is a man aged 35 to 55 with acute or convalescent COVID-19. The rearrangement links TRBV5-4 to TRBJ1-3; possibly TRBD1 for D (6 bases). The CDR3 protein is CASSLGQGLANTIYF. Written as DNA, the CDR3 is TGTGCCAGCAGCTTGGGGCAGGGGTTGGCAAACACCATATATTTT.